The T cell receptor (beta chain) under discussion was sequenced for a study of blood T cells in healthy people across ages. V lost 4 bases and J lost 7, with 14 bases in between. Germline loops: CDR1 MGHRA, CDR2 YSYEKL. This CDR3 comprises 15 residues. Primed by a sample-barcoded 5' primer and a J-beta primer mix, a second PCR proceeded for about 7 to 11 cycles. TCRdb re-derived calls from the 5' RACE reads in MiXCR, one entry per CDR3 protein. Found here are roughly 800,000 distinct CDR3 sequences, roughly 25% of them singletons; the top ten hold 9% to 9.5%. Regarding the study as a whole: With unsorted PBMCs, a conclusive comparison of naive versus antigen-experienced cells was not possible.

There are a few counts of this clonotype. The antigen remains unidentified. This sample was shared with a second study, whose subject was T cells of mothers and their children. This second study notes: A few healthy Caucasian mothers and their six children were the donors. Per mother, over 9 million TCR beta CDR3 reads were obtained; per child, about 3.3 million. Related mother-child pairs showed slightly, non-significantly higher overlap than unrelated pairs.

The clonotype was recovered from a boy between 5 and 17 years old in good health. The V call is TRBV4-1, the J call TRBJ1-6, with D possibly matching TRBD1 (5 bases). Sequenced sample: blood. The CDR3 bases are TGCGCCAGCAGCCCAAGCGCAGGGCGGAATTCACCCCTCCACTTT. It translates to CASSPSAGRNSPLHF.